The source of this T cell receptor beta chain is a study of T cell changes during pregnancy in multiple sclerosis. This CDR3 has 15 residues. The J segment lost 14 bases and the V segment lost 6 bases, leaving 14 bases of the junction unmatched. Germline CDR1 is LGHNT and CDR2 is FRNRAP. TCRdb's table, derived via immunoSEQ multiplex PCR, lists solely in-frame clones and lacks some. The repertoire holds approximately 21,000 clones, with 88% as singletons. The sequencing here drew on CD8+ T cells from peripheral blood mononuclear cells, taken in the third trimester of pregnancy. The chain is built from TRBV12-5 and TRBJ2-1, with TRBD2 identical over 12 bases. This receptor was taken from a female donor in good health, enrolled as a control in a pregnancy study. The CDR3 DNA reads TGTGCTAGTGGCCCAATCGCTAGCGGGAGGGCCCCTAAGTTCTTC. It codes for CASGPIASGRAPKFF.